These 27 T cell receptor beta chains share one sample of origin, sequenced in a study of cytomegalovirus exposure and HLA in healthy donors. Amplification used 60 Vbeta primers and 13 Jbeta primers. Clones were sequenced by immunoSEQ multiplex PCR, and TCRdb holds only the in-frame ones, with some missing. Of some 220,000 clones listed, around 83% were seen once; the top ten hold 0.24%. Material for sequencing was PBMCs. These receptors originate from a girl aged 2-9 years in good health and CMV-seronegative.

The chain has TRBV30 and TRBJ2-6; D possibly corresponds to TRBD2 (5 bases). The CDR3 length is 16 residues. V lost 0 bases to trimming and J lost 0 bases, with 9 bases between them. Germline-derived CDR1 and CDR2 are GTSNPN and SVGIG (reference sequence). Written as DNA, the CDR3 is TGTGCCTGGAGTGTCATCCGGGGCTCTGGGGCCAACGTCCTGACTTTC. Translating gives CAWSVIRGSGANVLTF.

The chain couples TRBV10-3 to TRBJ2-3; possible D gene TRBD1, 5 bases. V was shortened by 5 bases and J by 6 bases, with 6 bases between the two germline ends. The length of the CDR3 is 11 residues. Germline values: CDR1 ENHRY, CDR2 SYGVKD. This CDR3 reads CAISRGDTQYF. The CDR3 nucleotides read TGTGCCATCAGTAGGGGTGATACGCAGTATTTT.

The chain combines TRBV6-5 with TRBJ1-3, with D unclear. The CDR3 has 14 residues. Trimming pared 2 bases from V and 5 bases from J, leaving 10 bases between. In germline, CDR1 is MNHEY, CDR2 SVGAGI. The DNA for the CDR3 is TGTGCCAGCAGTTACACCCCGGGGAGAAACACCATATATTTT. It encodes CASSYTPGRNTIYF.

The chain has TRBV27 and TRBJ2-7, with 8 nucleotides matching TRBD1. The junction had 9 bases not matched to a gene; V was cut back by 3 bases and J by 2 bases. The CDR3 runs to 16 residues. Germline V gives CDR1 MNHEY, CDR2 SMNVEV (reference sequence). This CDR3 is CASSFPAGTGPYEQYF. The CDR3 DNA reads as TGTGCCAGCAGTTTTCCCGCCGGGACAGGACCCTACGAGCAGTACTTC.

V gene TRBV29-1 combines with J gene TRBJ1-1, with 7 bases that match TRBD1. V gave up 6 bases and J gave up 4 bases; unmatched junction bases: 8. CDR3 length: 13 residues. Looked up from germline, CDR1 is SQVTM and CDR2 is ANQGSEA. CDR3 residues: CSVGPDRVTEAFF. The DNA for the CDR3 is TGCAGCGTAGGACCCGACAGGGTCACTGAAGCTTTCTTT. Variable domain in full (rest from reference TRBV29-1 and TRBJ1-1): SAVISQKPSRDICQRGTSLTIQCQVDSQVTMMFWYRQQPGQSLTLIATANQGSEATYESGFVIDKFPISRPNLTFSTLTVSNMSPEDSSIYLCSVGPDRVTEAFFGQGTRLTVV.

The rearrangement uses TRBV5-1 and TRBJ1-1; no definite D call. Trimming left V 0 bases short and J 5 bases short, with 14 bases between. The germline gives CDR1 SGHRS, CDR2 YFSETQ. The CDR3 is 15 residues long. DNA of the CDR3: TGCGCCAGCAGCTTGGAGCTGGGGAGGCGAACTGAAGCTTTCTTT. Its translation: CASSLELGRRTEAFF.

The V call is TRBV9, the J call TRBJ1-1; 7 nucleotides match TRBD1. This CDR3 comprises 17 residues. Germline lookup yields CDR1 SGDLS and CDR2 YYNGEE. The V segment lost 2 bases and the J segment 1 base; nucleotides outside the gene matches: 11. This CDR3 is CASSVSPATGQNTEAFF. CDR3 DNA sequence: TGTGCCAGCAGCGTCTCTCCCGCGACAGGGCAGAACACTGAAGCTTTCTTT.

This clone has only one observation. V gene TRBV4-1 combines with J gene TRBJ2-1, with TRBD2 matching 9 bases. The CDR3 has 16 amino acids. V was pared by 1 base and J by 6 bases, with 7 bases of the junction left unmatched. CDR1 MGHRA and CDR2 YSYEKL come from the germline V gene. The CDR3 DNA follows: TGCGCCAGCAGCCAAGCCCCCAGCGGGGGGCTCAATGAGCAGTTCTTC. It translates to CASSQAPSGGLNEQFF.

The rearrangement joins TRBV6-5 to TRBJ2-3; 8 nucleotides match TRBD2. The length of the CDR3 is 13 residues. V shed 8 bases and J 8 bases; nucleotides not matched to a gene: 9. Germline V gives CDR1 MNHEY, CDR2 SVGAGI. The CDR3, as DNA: TGTGCCAGCTCCCGGGGGGGTGGAGCTACGCAGTATTTT. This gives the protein CASSRGGGATQYF.

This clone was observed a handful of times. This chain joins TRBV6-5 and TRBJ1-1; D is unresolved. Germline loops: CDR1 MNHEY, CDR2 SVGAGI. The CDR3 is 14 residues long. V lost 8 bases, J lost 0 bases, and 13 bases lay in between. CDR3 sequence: CASYPMRLNTEAFF. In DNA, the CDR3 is TGTGCCAGCTACCCCATGCGGCTGAACACTGAAGCTTTCTTT.

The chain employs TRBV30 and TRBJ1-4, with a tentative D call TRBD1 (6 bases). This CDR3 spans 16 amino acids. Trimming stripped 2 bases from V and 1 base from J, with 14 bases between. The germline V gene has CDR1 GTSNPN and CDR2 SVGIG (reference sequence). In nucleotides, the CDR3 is TGTGCCTGGAGTATGGACAGAATCGTAACTAATGAAAAACTGTTTTTT. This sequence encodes CAWSMDRIVTNEKLFF.

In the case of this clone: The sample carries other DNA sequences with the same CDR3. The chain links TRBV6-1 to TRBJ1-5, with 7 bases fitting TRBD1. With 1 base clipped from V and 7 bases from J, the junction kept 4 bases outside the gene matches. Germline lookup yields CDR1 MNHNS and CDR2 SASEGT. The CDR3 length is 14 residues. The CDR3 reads CASSEGTGDQPQHF. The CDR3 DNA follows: TGTGCCAGCAGTGAAGGAACAGGGGACCAGCCCCAGCATTTT.

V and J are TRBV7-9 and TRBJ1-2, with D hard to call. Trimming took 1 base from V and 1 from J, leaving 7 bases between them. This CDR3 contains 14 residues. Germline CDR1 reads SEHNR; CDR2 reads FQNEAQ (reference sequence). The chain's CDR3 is CASSLGEFNYGYTF. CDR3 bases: TGTGCCAGCAGCTTAGGAGAGTTTAACTATGGCTACACCTTC. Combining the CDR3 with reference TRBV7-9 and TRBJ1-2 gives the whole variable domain DTGVSQNPRHKITKRGQNVTFRCDPISEHNRLYWYRQTLGQGPEFLTYFQNEAQLEKSRLLSDRFSAERPKGSFSTLEIQRTEQGDSAMYLCASSLGEFNYGYTFGSGTRLTVV.

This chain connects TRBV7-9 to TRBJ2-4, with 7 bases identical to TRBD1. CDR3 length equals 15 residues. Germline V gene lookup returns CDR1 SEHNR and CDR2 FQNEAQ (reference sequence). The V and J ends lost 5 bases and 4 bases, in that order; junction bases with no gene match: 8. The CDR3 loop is CASSPQGTGKNIQYF. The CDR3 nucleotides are TGTGCCAGCAGCCCACAGGGGACGGGGAAAAACATTCAGTACTTC. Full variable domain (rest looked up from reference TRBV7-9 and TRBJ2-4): DTGVSQNPRHKITKRGQNVTFRCDPISEHNRLYWYRQTLGQGPEFLTYFQNEAQLEKSRLLSDRFSAERPKGSFSTLEIQRTEQGDSAMYLCASSPQGTGKNIQYFGAGTRLSVL.

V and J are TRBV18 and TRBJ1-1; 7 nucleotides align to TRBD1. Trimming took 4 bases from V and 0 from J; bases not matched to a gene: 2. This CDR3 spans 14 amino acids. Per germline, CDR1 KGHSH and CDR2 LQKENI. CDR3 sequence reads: CASSQGQMNTEAFF. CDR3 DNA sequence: TGTGCCAGCTCACAGGGACAGATGAACACTGAAGCTTTCTTT.

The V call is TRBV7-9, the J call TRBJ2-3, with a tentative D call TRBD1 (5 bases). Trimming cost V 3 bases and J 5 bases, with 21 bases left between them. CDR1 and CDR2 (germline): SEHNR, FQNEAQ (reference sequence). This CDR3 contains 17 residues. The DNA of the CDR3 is TGTGCCAGCAGCTTTAACCCCTCTAGGGGTAGTGTAGATACGCAGTATTTT. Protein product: CASSFNPSRGSVDTQYF.

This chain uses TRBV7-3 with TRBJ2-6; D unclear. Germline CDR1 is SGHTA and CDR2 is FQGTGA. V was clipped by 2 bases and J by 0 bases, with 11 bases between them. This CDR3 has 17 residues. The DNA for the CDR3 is TGTGCCAGCAGCTTATACGGGTCCGACTCTGGGGCCAACGTCCTGACTTTC. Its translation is CASSLYGSDSGANVLTF.

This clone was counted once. Here the CDR3 DNA reads TGTGCCAGCAGCCGAGGCCTCCAAGCGGGAGGTCCTGGGGCCAACGTCCTGACTTTC. This sequence encodes CASSRGLQAGGPGANVLTF. This chain links TRBV5-4 with TRBJ2-6, with 9 nucleotides matching TRBD2. The CDR3 has 19 residues. CDR1 SGHNT and CDR2 YYREEE come from the germline V gene (reference sequence). V lost 4 bases, J lost 2 bases, and 13 bases stayed unmatched.

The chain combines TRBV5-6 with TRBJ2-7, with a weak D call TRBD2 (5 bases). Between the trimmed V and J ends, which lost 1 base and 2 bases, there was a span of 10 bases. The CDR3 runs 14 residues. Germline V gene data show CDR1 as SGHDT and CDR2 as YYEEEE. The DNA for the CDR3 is TGTGCCAGCAGCTTGCGGGGTTTTCCCTACGAGCAGTACTTC. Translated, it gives CASSLRGFPYEQYF. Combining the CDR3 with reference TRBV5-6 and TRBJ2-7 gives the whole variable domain DAGVTQSPTHLIKTRGQQVTLRCSPKSGHDTVSWYQQALGQGPQFIFQYYEEEERQRGNFPDRFSGHQFPNYSSELNVNALLLGDSALYLCASSLRGFPYEQYFGPGTRLTVT.

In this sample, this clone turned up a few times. CDR3: CASSVAPGEHKSSYNEQFF. The CDR3 DNA reads as TGTGCCAGCAGCGTAGCTCCGGGAGAACATAAAAGCTCCTACAATGAGCAGTTCTTC. The V gene is TRBV9, the J gene TRBJ2-1, with D possibly matching TRBD2 (6 bases). Trimming left V 0 bases short and J 0 bases short, with 19 bases between. The V gene's germline CDR1 is SGDLS and CDR2 YYNGEE. This CDR3 is 19 amino acids long.

The DNA of the CDR3 is TGTGCCAGCAGCTTAAACAGGGATGAGCAGTTCTTC. Amino acid sequence: CASSLNRDEQFF. The J gene is TRBJ2-1, the V gene TRBV7-8, with D possibly being TRBD1 (6 bases). CDR1 is SGHVS, CDR2 FQNEAQ, per germline. V lost 2 bases and J lost 8, with 7 bases in between. This CDR3 region has 12 residues.

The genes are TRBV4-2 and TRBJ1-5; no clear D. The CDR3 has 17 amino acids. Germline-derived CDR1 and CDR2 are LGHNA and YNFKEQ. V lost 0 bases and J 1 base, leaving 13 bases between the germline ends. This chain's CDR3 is CASSQDAGMWSNQPQHF. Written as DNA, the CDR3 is TGTGCCAGCAGCCAAGATGCGGGGATGTGGAGCAATCAGCCCCAGCATTTT.

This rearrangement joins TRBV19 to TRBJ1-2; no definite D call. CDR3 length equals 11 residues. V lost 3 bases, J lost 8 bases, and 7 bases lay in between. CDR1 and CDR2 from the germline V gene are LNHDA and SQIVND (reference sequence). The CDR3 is CASSIGLGYTF. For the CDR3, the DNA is TGTGCCAGTAGTATTGGGCTGGGCTACACCTTC.

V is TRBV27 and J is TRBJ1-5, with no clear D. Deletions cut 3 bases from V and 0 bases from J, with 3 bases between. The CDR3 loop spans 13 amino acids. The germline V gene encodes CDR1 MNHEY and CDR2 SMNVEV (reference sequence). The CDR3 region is CASSLSSNQPQHF. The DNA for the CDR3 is TGTGCCAGCAGTTTGAGTAGCAATCAGCCCCAGCATTTT.

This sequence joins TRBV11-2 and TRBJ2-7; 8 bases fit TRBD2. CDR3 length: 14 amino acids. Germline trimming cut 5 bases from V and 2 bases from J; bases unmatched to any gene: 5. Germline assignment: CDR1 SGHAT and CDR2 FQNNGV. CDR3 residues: CASSPTSATYEQYF. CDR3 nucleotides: TGTGCCAGCAGCCCGACTAGCGCCACCTACGAGCAGTACTTC. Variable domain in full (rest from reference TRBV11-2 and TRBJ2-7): EAGVAQSPRYKIIEKRQSVAFWCNPISGHATLYWYQQILGQGPKLLIQFQNNGVVDDSQLPKDRFSAERLKGVDSTLKIQPAKLEDSAVYLCASSPTSATYEQYFGPGTRLTVT.

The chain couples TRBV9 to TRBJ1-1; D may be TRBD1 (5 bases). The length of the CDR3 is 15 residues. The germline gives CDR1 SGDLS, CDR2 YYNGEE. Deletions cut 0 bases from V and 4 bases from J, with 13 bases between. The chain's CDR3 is CASSVVGGGITEAFF. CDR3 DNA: TGTGCCAGCAGCGTAGTTGGGGGGGGGATCACTGAAGCTTTCTTT.

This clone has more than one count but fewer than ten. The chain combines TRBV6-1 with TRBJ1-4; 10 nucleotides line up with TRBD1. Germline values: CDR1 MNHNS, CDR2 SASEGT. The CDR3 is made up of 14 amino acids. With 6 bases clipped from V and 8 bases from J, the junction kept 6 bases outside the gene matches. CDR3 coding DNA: TGTGCCAGCAGGGGACAGGGGACAGGGGAAAAACTGTTTTTT. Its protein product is CASRGQGTGEKLFF.